This T cell receptor (beta chain) is drawn from a study of T cell responses to AZD1222 COVID-19 vaccine. The protocol was immunoSEQ multiplex PCR, while the TCRdb copy is restricted to in-frame clones and leaves out a portion. This table has under 170,000 clones, around 94% appearing once. CDR3 length equals 16 residues. Germline assignment: CDR1 MNHEY and CDR2 SMNVEV (reference sequence). Trimming at V came to 5 bases and at J to 5 bases, leaving 8 bases not matched to a gene. The chain carries TRBV27 and TRBJ2-5; the match to TRBD2 covers 13 bases. The receptor comes from an adult in good health. The starting material was peripheral blood, obtained on day 0 of AZD1222 vaccination. Here the CDR3 reads CASSGRTSGSGETQYF. The CDR3 DNA is TGTGCCAGCAGTGGGCGGACTAGCGGGAGTGGGGAGACCCAGTACTTC.